The clone carrying this T cell receptor beta chain was observed a few times. Donors were all healthy Caucasians. This sample was included in a study of identical twins. TCRdb itself ran the 5' RACE reads through MiXCR, one entry per CDR3 protein. The repertoire holds about 240,000 distinct CDR3 sequences, with roughly an eighth as singletons. Germline V gene data show CDR1 as ENHRY and CDR2 as SYGVKD. The CDR3 length is 12 residues. The V and J ends lost 5 bases and 5 bases respectively, with 6 bases between them. The same specimen was also included in a second study, on yellow fever vaccine responses in identical twins.

The sample consisted of memory (CD45RO+) T cells sorted from blood. The sequence was obtained from a woman aged 18-29 years in good health. The V gene is TRBV10-3, the J gene TRBJ2-2, with a weak D call TRBD1 (6 bases). The CDR3 region is CAISQGTGELFF. The CDR3 DNA follows: TGTGCCATCAGTCAGGGGACCGGGGAGCTGTTTTTT.